The 28 T cell receptor beta chains below come from one sample, sequenced in a study of spatial heterogeneity in lung cancer (dated by TCRdb to the late 2010s). The investigation overall reported the following: A correlation was observed between the number of expanded intratumoral alpha and beta TCRs and the tumor nonsynonymous mutation count.

Receptor libraries were prepared by 5' RACE. Data came from a NextSeq 500. TCRdb redid the processing of the public reads, applying fastp at Q25 and MiXCR, and retained in-frame beta chains. Each CDR3 protein gets just one entry, which takes the most common genes and DNA from the rows behind it. The sample table records about 10,000 distinct CDR3 sequences; approximately 6.3% of these occur just once. Around 10% of the sample is in the top ten clones. Sample time point, as interpreted from the label and publication: sample taken at primary tumor resection. The antigens for these receptors are not known. The input for sequencing was lung tumor tissue, taken at surgery. The receptors shown here come from a male donor with early-stage non-small cell lung cancer.

In its sample, this clonotype ranks as medium-sized. This beta chain is off target for a library built for alpha chains, so its abundance means little. In DNA form, the CDR3 reads TGTGCCATTGCTGGGCTCTGGAACACTGAAGCTTTCTTT. Translation: CAIAGLWNTEAFF. The chain links TRBV10-3 to TRBJ1-1; D unclear. V was pared by 9 bases and J by 1 base, with 12 bases between. Germline CDR1 is ENHRY and CDR2 is SYGVKD. The CDR3 covers 13 residues.

Ten or more counts support this clonotype. The library was prepared for alpha chains; this beta chain is a stray read, so its frequency means little. This sequence joins TRBV5-1 and TRBJ2-7, with 10 nucleotides matching TRBD1. The germline V gene has CDR1 SGHRS and CDR2 YFSETQ. The CDR3 is 14 residues long. V lost 0 bases, J lost 6 bases, and 3 bases stayed unmatched. The CDR3 bases are TGCGCCAGCAGCTTGGGACAGGGGGCTAGCGAGCAGTACTTC. Translated: CASSLGQGASEQYF.

This clonotype was detected ten times or more. This beta chain is a stray read from a library made for alpha chains; its abundance is not meaningful. The chain joins TRBV2 to TRBJ2-7, with D perhaps matching TRBD2 (5 bases). Trimming stripped 8 bases from V and 4 bases from J, with 18 bases between. Looked up from germline, CDR1 is SNHLY and CDR2 is FYNNEI. There are 14 residues in the CDR3. In DNA, the CDR3 is TGTGCCAGCCAGTCCGGGGTAAACACGTACGAGCAGTACGTC. Encoded protein: CASQSGVNTYEQYV.

This clonotype has ten or more counts. This beta chain slipped into a library made for alpha chains as a stray read, so its size is not meaningful. The chain employs TRBV28 and TRBJ2-6; D is perhaps TRBD1 or TRBD2 (5 bases each). The CDR3 spans 18 residues. V was shortened by 6 bases and J by 1 base, with 19 bases between the two germline ends. Germline loops: CDR1 MDHEN, CDR2 SYDVKM. CDR3 amino acids: CASRRPGRTNSGANVLTF. The CDR3 DNA is TGTGCCAGCAGACGCCCGGGGCGGACGAATTCTGGGGCCAACGTCCTGACTTTC.

The sample holds many counts of this clonotype. Within a library made for alpha chains, this beta chain is off target, and its count is uninformative. The V gene is TRBV2, the J gene TRBJ2-3, with a tentative D call TRBD1 (6 bases). The V end was cut by 7 bases, the J end by 5 bases, with 10 bases between. This CDR3 spans 12 amino acids. CDR1 and CDR2 (germline): SNHLY, FYNNEI. This CDR3 is CASTDSRDTQYF. The DNA of the CDR3 is TGTGCCAGCACGGACAGCCGAGATACGCAGTATTTT.

This clonotype was recorded many times. Since it is a stray read in a library aimed at alpha chains, this beta chain has a size that is not meaningful. J is TRBJ1-2 and V is TRBV20-1, with unresolved D. The CDR3 has 12 amino acids. Per the germline V gene, CDR1 is DFQATT and CDR2 is SNEGSKA (reference sequence). V lost 6 bases and J 4 bases, leaving 12 bases between the germline ends. The CDR3: CSALWGVYGYTF. Written as DNA, the CDR3 is TGCAGTGCCCTATGGGGAGTCTATGGCTACACCTTC.

This clonotype was observed many times. This beta chain is a stray sequence in a library constructed for alpha chains; its clone size is not meaningful. V gene TRBV20-1 combines with J gene TRBJ1-1; no definite D call. The CDR3 loop spans 13 amino acids. Germline CDR1 is DFQATT and CDR2 is SNEGSKA (reference sequence). The V end was cut by 5 bases, the J end by 3 bases, with 13 bases between. Written as DNA, the CDR3 is TGCAGTGCTTTCGACGGAGTCCACACTGAAGCTTTCTTT. As protein: CSAFDGVHTEAFF.

This clonotype was recorded at least ten times. In a library made to pick up alpha chains, this beta chain is a stray read with a size that means little. The chain couples TRBV10-3 to TRBJ2-5; TRBD2 aligns across 11 bases. Germline loops: CDR1 ENHRY, CDR2 SYGVKD. With V trimmed by 0 bases and J by 3 bases, 0 bases remained unmatched. There are 15 residues in the CDR3. CDR3 amino acids: CAISESGLAEETQYF. CDR3 DNA: TGTGCCATCAGTGAGTCGGGACTAGCGGAAGAGACCCAGTACTTC.

A remark on this clonotype: This beta chain is an off-target read within a library intended for alpha chains, so its frequency means little. Here the CDR3 reads CASRLTNNEQFF. In DNA form, the CDR3 reads TGTGCCAGCCGACTAACCAACAATGAGCAGTTCTTC. The chain joins TRBV28 to TRBJ2-1, with D possibly matching TRBD2 (5 bases). The CDR3 runs 12 residues. From germline, CDR1 is MDHEN and CDR2 SYDVKM. Trimming removed 8 bases at V and 5 bases at J, with 10 bases between.

The sample holds many counts of this clonotype. Being off target in a library aimed at alpha chains, this beta chain has a size of little meaning. V usage is TRBV2 and J usage is TRBJ2-4, with TRBD2 as a possible D gene (6 bases). Deletions cut 4 bases from V and 4 bases from J, with 8 bases between. The CDR3 is 13 residues long. CDR1 and CDR2 (germline): SNHLY, FYNNEI. The CDR3 nucleotides are TGTGCCAGCAGTGGTCTAGCGAAAAACATTCAGTACTTC. Its translation is CASSGLAKNIQYF.

This clonotype was counted a few times. Being off target in a library aimed at alpha chains, this beta chain has a size of little meaning. V usage is TRBV6-1 and J usage is TRBJ1-5; D unresolved. Germline V gene lookup returns CDR1 MNHNS and CDR2 SASEGT. The length of the CDR3 is 13 residues. V lost 2 bases and J lost 0, with 2 bases in between. The CDR3 nucleotides are TGTGCCAGCAGTGAACATAGCAATCAGCCCCAGCATTTT. It translates to CASSEHSNQPQHF.

To note about this clonotype: As an off-target read in a library built for alpha chains, this beta chain has a frequency of little significance. The J gene is TRBJ1-2, the V gene TRBV2; no definite D call. The CDR3 is 12 residues long. Germline V gene sequence: CDR1 SNHLY, CDR2 FYNNEI. Trimming removed 4 bases from V and 8 bases from J, with 11 bases in between. The CDR3 coding sequence is TGTGCCAGCAGTGTTTCGAACCGCGGCTACACCTTC. Its translation: CASSVSNRGYTF. Supplemented by reference TRBV2 and TRBJ1-2, the full variable domain reads EPEVTQTPSHQVTQMGQEVILRCVPISNHLYFYWYRQILGQKVEFLVSFYNNEISEKSEIFDDQFSVERPDGSNFTLKIRSTKLEDSAMYFCASSVSNRGYTFGSGTRLTVV.

This clonotype was found many times. This beta chain is a stray read from a library made for alpha chains; its abundance is not meaningful. This chain links TRBV6-5 with TRBJ2-3; 7 bases map to TRBD2. V shed 2 bases, J shed 0 bases, and the junction held 20 bases outside the gene matches. The germline gives CDR1 MNHEY, CDR2 SVGAGI. CDR3 length: 21 residues. The CDR3 DNA reads TGTGCCAGCAGTTACCTCGTTAATTCCGGGACTAAGGGGTTCAGCACAGATACGCAGTATTTT. It encodes CASSYLVNSGTKGFSTDTQYF.

This clonotype was recorded many times. The library was designed around alpha chains, so this beta chain is a stray read whose abundance carries little weight. The rearrangement joins TRBV2 to TRBJ1-2, with TRBD1 matching over 9 bases. CDR1 SNHLY and CDR2 FYNNEI come from the germline V gene. The CDR3 loop spans 14 amino acids. V was clipped by 7 bases and J by 4 bases; unmatched bases: 7. The CDR3 DNA sequence: TGTGCCAGCACCCAAGTGGGACAGGGCTATGGCTACACCTTC. Amino acid sequence: CASTQVGQGYGYTF.

This clonotype has ten or more counts. Being off target in a library aimed at alpha chains, this beta chain has a size of little meaning. The chain carries TRBV20-1 and TRBJ1-1, with D possibly TRBD1 on 6 matching bases. This CDR3 region has 16 residues. V was pared by 0 bases and J by 0 bases, with 14 bases between. The germline CDR1 and CDR2 sequences are DFQATT and SNEGSKA (reference sequence). The CDR3 DNA reads TGCAGTGCTAGAGATCTGGGGGGCGTGGTGAACACTGAAGCTTTCTTT. It translates to CSARDLGGVVNTEAFF.

This clonotype has ten or more counts. This beta chain is a stray sequence in a library constructed for alpha chains; its clone size is not meaningful. The rearrangement joins TRBV6-1 to TRBJ2-3; no clear D. V was shortened by 6 bases and J by 0 bases, with 25 bases between the two germline ends. Germline loops: CDR1 MNHNS, CDR2 SASEGT. The CDR3 totals 19 residues. The CDR3 protein is CASSPSFYETGVSTDTQYF. DNA for the CDR3: TGTGCCAGCAGCCCTTCCTTCTACGAGACTGGAGTTAGCACAGATACGCAGTATTTT.

This clonotype occurred many times. For a library built for alpha chains, this beta chain is a stray read; little rests on its size. The CDR3 DNA reads as TGTGCCAGCAGGAGACAGCAAGAGACCCAGTACTTC. Residues: CASRRQQETQYF. The rearrangement uses TRBV6-6 and TRBJ2-5; D perhaps matches TRBD1 (5 bases). The CDR3 length is 12 residues. Per germline, CDR1 MNHNY and CDR2 SVGAGI (reference sequence). Between the trimmed V and J ends, which lost 6 bases and 2 bases, there was a span of 7 bases.

As to this clonotype: Since it is a stray read in a library aimed at alpha chains, this beta chain has a size that is not meaningful. This chain connects TRBV7-9 to TRBJ2-1; no definite D call. Germline lookup yields CDR1 SEHNR and CDR2 FQNEAQ (reference sequence). Trimming removed 4 bases from V and 7 bases from J, with 5 bases in between. This CDR3 has 11 amino acids. CDR3: CASSSWNEQFF. DNA for the CDR3: TGTGCCAGCAGCTCATGGAATGAGCAGTTCTTC.

By frequency in the sample, this clonotype is medium-sized. This beta chain is an unintended read in a library built for alpha chains; its size means little. The rearrangement joins TRBV5-1 to TRBJ2-7; a weak D match, TRBD1 (5 bases). The CDR3 sequence is 14 residues long. Deletions cut 1 base from V and 5 bases from J, with 13 bases between. In germline, CDR1 is SGHRS, CDR2 YFSETQ. CDR3 bases: TGCGCCAGCAGCTTGCAGGGCAGCATCCACGAGCAGTACTTC. This sequence encodes CASSLQGSIHEQYF.

There are many counts of this clonotype. As an off-target read in a library built for alpha chains, this beta chain has a frequency of little significance. V and J are TRBV28 and TRBJ1-2, with a possible D match to TRBD1 (5 bases). The germline gives CDR1 MDHEN, CDR2 SYDVKM. There are 14 residues in the CDR3. Trimming left V 6 bases short and J 7 bases short, with 18 bases between. In nucleotides, the CDR3 is TGTGCCAGCAGCCCCCCGAGGGGCTGGTCTGGCTACACCTTC. Translating gives CASSPPRGWSGYTF.

This clonotype has a count of ten or more. The library was prepared for alpha chains; this beta chain is a stray read, so its frequency means little. The gene calls are TRBV10-3 and TRBJ1-1; 7 positions agree with TRBD1. CDR1 is ENHRY, CDR2 SYGVKD, per germline. The CDR3 totals 15 residues. Trimming took 11 bases from V and 3 from J; bases not matched to a gene: 15. The CDR3 sequence is CAVQQGQVGHTEAFF. CDR3 DNA: TGTGCCGTCCAACAGGGGCAGGTCGGGCACACTGAAGCTTTCTTT.

In this sample, this clonotype turned up many times. This beta chain was picked up by a library intended for alpha chains and is off target, so its count carries little meaning. The chain has TRBV6-2 or TRBV6-3 and TRBJ1-1, with D possibly TRBD1 on 6 matching bases. The CDR3 loop spans 18 amino acids. Per germline, CDR1 MNHEY and CDR2 SVGEGT. The V and J ends lost 1 base and 0 bases respectively, with 18 bases between them. CDR3 nucleotides: TGTGCCAGCAGTTACTGGTACAGCCCAGGGGCCATGAACACTGAAGCTTTCTTT. Its translation is CASSYWYSPGAMNTEAFF.

This clonotype occurred many times. The library was prepared for alpha chains; this beta chain is a stray read, so its frequency means little. The rearrangement uses TRBV6-6 and TRBJ1-1, with D unresolved. Germline V CDR1 and CDR2: MNHNY, SVGAGI (reference sequence). V lost 2 bases and J lost 1, with 11 bases in between. CDR3 size: 15 residues. The CDR3 reads CASSYDAGQNTEAFF. The CDR3, as DNA: TGTGCCAGCAGTTACGATGCAGGCCAGAACACTGAAGCTTTCTTT.

This clonotype was detected many times. Since it is a stray read in a library aimed at alpha chains, this beta chain has a size that is not meaningful. V gene TRBV6-6 combines with J gene TRBJ1-2, with D perhaps TRBD1 (6 bases). Germline CDR1 reads MNHNY; CDR2 reads SVGAGI (reference sequence). The CDR3 spans 15 residues. V lost 2 bases to trimming and J lost 4 bases, with 14 bases between them. The chain's CDR3 is CASSYVGGAGYGYTF. For the CDR3, the DNA is TGTGCCAGCAGTTACGTGGGGGGCGCAGGCTATGGCTACACCTTC.

In this sample, this clonotype turned up many times. A library made for alpha chains picked up this beta chain off target, so its size means little. This chain uses TRBV6-1 with TRBJ1-5; D is uncertain. Germline lookup yields CDR1 MNHNS and CDR2 SASEGT. The CDR3 length is 15 residues. V dropped 6 bases and J dropped 4 bases, with 16 bases sitting between them. The DNA for the CDR3 is TGTGCCAGCAGGGAAATAGGTGGGGTTAATCAGCCCCAGCATTTT. It is translated as CASREIGGVNQPQHF.

This clonotype came up many times. With the library built for alpha chains, this beta chain is off target and its frequency is not meaningful. The rearrangement links TRBV6-6 to TRBJ1-1; the D is unclear. Germline V gene data show CDR1 as MNHNY and CDR2 as SVGAGI (reference sequence). Trimming took off 7 bases at V and 0 bases at J, with 18 bases between the two ends. This CDR3 comprises 16 residues. The CDR3 DNA reads as TGTGCCAGCACTCCCTCCGGAGCCGGAATGAACACTGAAGCTTTCTTT. Translated, it gives CASTPSGAGMNTEAFF.

This clonotype was found many times. This beta chain lies outside the target of a library built for alpha chains; its clone size means little. The chain links TRBV12-3 or TRBV12-4 to TRBJ2-3; D possibly corresponds to TRBD2 (6 bases). The V end was cut by 6 bases, the J end by 7 bases, with 17 bases between. This CDR3 has 14 amino acids. This chain's CDR3 is CASSLLEGSNTQYF. CDR3 nucleotide sequence: TGTGCCAGCAGCCTCTTGGAGGGTAGCAATACGCAGTATTTT.

This clonotype showed up many times. A library made for alpha chains picked up this beta chain off target, so its size means little. The chain employs TRBV20-1 and TRBJ2-7; no definite D call. The CDR3 is 14 amino acids. Between the trimmed V and J ends, which lost 2 bases and 5 bases, there was a span of 16 bases. Germline V lookup: CDR1 DFQATT, CDR2 SNEGSKA (reference sequence). CDR3 sequence: CSARIPGGKNEQYF. The CDR3 DNA follows: TGCAGTGCTAGAATCCCTGGCGGTAAGAACGAGCAGTACTTC.